This entry describes one TCR beta chain. Its antigen is unidentified. The use of a sample-barcoded 5' primer and a J-beta primer mix characterized a second PCR of about 6 to 12 cycles. From the 5' RACE reads, TCRdb called clonotypes with MiXCR, one entry per CDR3 protein. The repertoire consists of roughly 1.5 million distinct CDR3 sequences, with approximately 39% occurring once and the leading ten covering about 3.8%. The data originate from a study of blood T cells in healthy people across ages. Notes on the study in general: Measured against age, TCR beta diversity per million T cells decreased in a roughly linear manner. With unsorted PBMCs, a conclusive comparison of naive versus antigen-experienced cells was not possible.

The V end lost 3 bases, the J end lost 7 bases, and 19 bases lay between the germline ends. The CDR3 is 14 amino acids. Germline lookup yields CDR1 DFQATT and CDR2 SNEGSKA (reference sequence). PBMCs numbering at least 6 million were isolated per sample. The sequence was collected from a young woman in good health. What was sequenced was blood. V gene TRBV20-1 combines with J gene TRBJ2-7; D is uncertain. CDR3 in DNA: TGCAGTGCTAGGGGCGACCCCTCCTACAATGAGCAGTACTTC. Its protein product is CSARGDPSYNEQYF.